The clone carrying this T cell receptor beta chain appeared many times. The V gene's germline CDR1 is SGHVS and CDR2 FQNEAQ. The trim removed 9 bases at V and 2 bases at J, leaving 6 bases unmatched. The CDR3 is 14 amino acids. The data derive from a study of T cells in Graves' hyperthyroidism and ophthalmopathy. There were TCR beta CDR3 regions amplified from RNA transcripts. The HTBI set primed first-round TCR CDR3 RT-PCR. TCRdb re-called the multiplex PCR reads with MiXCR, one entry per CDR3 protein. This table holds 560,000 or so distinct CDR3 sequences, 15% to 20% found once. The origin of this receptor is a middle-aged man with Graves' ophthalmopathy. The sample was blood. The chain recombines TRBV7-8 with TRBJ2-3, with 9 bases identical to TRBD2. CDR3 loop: CASRLAVNTDTQYF. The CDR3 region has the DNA TGTGCCAGTCGACTAGCGGTGAACACAGATACGCAGTATTTT. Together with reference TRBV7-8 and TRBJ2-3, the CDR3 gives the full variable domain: GAGVSQSPRYKVAKRGQDVALRCDPISGHVSLFWYQQALGQGPEFLTYFQNEAQLDKSGLPSDRFFAERPEGSVSTLKIQRTQQEDSAVYLCASRLAVNTDTQYFGPGTRLTVL.